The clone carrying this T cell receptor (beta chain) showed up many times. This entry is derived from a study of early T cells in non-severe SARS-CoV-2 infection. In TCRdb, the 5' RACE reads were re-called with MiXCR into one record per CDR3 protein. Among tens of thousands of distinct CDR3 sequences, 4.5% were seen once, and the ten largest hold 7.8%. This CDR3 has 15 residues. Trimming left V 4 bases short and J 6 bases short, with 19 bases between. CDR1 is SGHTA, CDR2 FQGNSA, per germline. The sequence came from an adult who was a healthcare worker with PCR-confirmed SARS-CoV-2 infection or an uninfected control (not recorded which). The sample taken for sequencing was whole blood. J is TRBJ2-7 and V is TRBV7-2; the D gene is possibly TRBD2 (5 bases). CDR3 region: CASSSWGALKGEQYF. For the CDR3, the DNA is TGTGCCAGCAGCTCGTGGGGAGCCCTTAAGGGCGAGCAGTACTTC.